Given below is one T cell receptor (beta chain) in context. This sample stems from a study of OX40 agonist ivuxolimab in advanced cancers. Profiled with immunoSEQ multiplex PCR; TCRdb holds only in-frame clones, not every one. The data show some 70,000 clones, 86% seen once. V was pared by 5 bases and J by 8 bases, with 12 bases of the junction left unmatched. The germline V gene encodes CDR1 SEHNR and CDR2 FQNEAQ (reference sequence). This CDR3 has 16 amino acids. Sequencing was performed on CD4+ or CD8+ T cells sorted from blood, taken in a trial of the OX40 agonist ivuxolimab. This chain uses TRBV7-9 with TRBJ1-6; 7 bases match TRBD1. The clonotype originates from an adult with an advanced solid tumor such as melanoma, head and neck, liver or kidney cancer. CDR3 nucleotides: TGTGCCAGCAGCACCTTAGTCGGCAGGGGGGATTCACCCCTCCACTTT. Translated: CASSTLVGRGDSPLHF. The entire variable domain, with the rest obtained from reference TRBV7-9 and TRBJ1-6, is as follows: DTGVSQNPRHKITKRGQNVTFRCDPISEHNRLYWYRQTLGQGPEFLTYFQNEAQLEKSRLLSDRFSAERPKGSFSTLEIQRTEQGDSAMYLCASSTLVGRGDSPLHFGNGTRLTVT.